This entry features one T cell receptor (beta chain) sequence. CDR1 SQVTM and CDR2 ANQGSEA come from the germline V gene. The V end lost 0 bases, the J end lost 2 bases, and 7 bases lay between the germline ends. This CDR3 contains 14 residues. TCRdb keeps only in-frame clones here, not all; method: immunoSEQ multiplex PCR. This table has about 660,000 clones, approximately 87% appearing once. This sample was taken from a study of shared T cell receptors in the human thymus. These sequences were also reported in another study, on human thymus T cells. That paper states: Overlap was high between thymic repertoires from unrelated individuals, as reported in related research.

The clonotype comes from a boy in the first two years of life with a congenital heart defect. This chain links TRBV29-1 with TRBJ1-4, with D hard to call. The material sequenced was thymocytes. CDR3 sequence reads: CSVEDRRTNEKLFF. The CDR3 nucleotides read TGCAGCGTTGAAGATCGGCGGACTAATGAAAAACTGTTTTTT.